The T cell receptor (beta chain) described here comes from a study of blood T cell repertoires in COVID-19. The wider study: COVID-19 samples from acute and convalescent phases originated in the United States, Italy and Spain. Sources were T cells, B-cell-depleted T cells, or PBMCs; the material itself was cDNA or gDNA.

Two negative PCRs, clearance, or symptom resolution had been documented for recovered Cohort 3 donors. Assay used: immunoSEQ multiplex PCR; TCRdb lists only in-frame clones, some missing. The sample has about 220,000 clones, 82% seen once. This CDR3 comprises 17 residues. V shed 1 base, J shed 4 bases, and the junction held 8 bases outside the gene matches. CDR1 SGHDN and CDR2 FVKESK come from the germline V gene. Sequencing was performed on PBMCs or T cells enriched from blood (not recorded which). This TCR was recovered from a woman aged 55-69 years who had recovered from COVID-19. The J gene is TRBJ2-1, the V gene TRBV14; TRBD2 matches 9 bases. The CDR3 reads CASSQVRGGRGYNEQFF. In DNA, the CDR3 is TGTGCCAGCAGCCAAGTTAGGGGCGGGAGGGGTTACAATGAGCAGTTCTTC.